Below are 10 T cell receptor beta chains sequenced from a single sample in a study of blood T cell repertoires in COVID-19. Assay used: immunoSEQ multiplex PCR; TCRdb lists only in-frame clones, some missing. The data show 300,000 to 350,000 clones, 70% to 90% seen once. The material sequenced was PBMCs or T cells enriched from blood (not recorded which). The receptors shown here come from a man aged 25-45 years who had recovered from COVID-19.

This chain joins TRBV7-9 and TRBJ2-4, with 8 bases aligning to TRBD1. The CDR3 extends over 16 amino acids. Losses at the gene ends were 6 bases for V and 4 bases for J; bases not matched to a gene: 11. Germline V CDR1 and CDR2: SEHNR, FQNEAQ (reference sequence). In DNA form, the CDR3 reads TGTGCCAGCAGACCTCCCATCGGGACAGGAAAAAACATTCAGTACTTC. Translated, it gives CASRPPIGTGKNIQYF.

This clone was recorded once. The rearrangement links TRBV10-3 to TRBJ2-5; D is perhaps TRBD1 (6 bases). Trimming left V 4 bases short and J 2 bases short, with 14 bases between. The CDR3 consists of 15 residues. Germline CDR1 reads ENHRY; CDR2 reads SYGVKD. The CDR3 bases are TGTGCCATCAGTGGTGAGGGGGACATACAAGAGACCCAGTACTTC. This encodes CAISGEGDIQETQYF.

The V gene is TRBV10-2, the J gene TRBJ1-2, with D uncertain. V was pared by 5 bases and J by 4 bases, with 8 bases between. CDR3 length: 12 amino acids. Germline loops: CDR1 WSHSY, CDR2 SAAADI. The CDR3 nucleotides read TGCGCCAGCAGTTTGGACTCCTATGGCTACACCTTC. As protein: CASSLDSYGYTF.

The CDR3 reads CASSVGSGKGTEAFF. The CDR3 DNA is TGTGCCAGCAGCGTAGGGTCAGGGAAGGGGACTGAAGCTTTCTTT. V usage is TRBV9 and J usage is TRBJ1-1; tentative D call: TRBD1 (5 bases). Germline CDR1 reads SGDLS; CDR2 reads YYNGEE. V was clipped by 0 bases and J by 5 bases, with 14 bases between them. This CDR3 comprises 15 residues.

The chain carries TRBV13 and TRBJ1-1; D perhaps matches TRBD1 (6 bases). Trimming pared 5 bases from V and 6 bases from J, leaving 13 bases between. The CDR3 is 13 amino acids. Germline CDR1 PRHDT, CDR2 FYEKMQ (reference sequence). The CDR3 DNA reads TGTGCCAGCAGCCTTAGGGGGTTAGCTGAAGCTTTCTTT. It translates to CASSLRGLAEAFF.

This rearrangement joins TRBV3-1 (or the pseudogene TRBV3-2) to TRBJ1-5, with no clear D. Germline CDR1 and CDR2: LGHDT and YNNKEL (reference sequence). This CDR3 is 13 amino acids long. Trimming left V 3 bases short and J 4 bases short, with 7 bases between. CDR3 sequence: CASSQLANQPQHF. CDR3 sequence (DNA): TGTGCCAGCAGCCAGCTCGCGAATCAGCCCCAGCATTTT.

The V call is TRBV3-1 (or the pseudogene TRBV3-2), the J call TRBJ1-5; D remains unclear. Trimming took off 4 bases at V and 6 bases at J, with 7 bases between the two ends. The CDR3 sequence is 12 residues long. Germline assignment: CDR1 LGHDT and CDR2 YNNKEL (reference sequence). CDR3 sequence: CASSLVGQPQHF. CDR3 DNA sequence: TGTGCCAGCAGCCTCGTCGGTCAGCCCCAGCATTTT.

This chain joins TRBV9 and TRBJ2-7, with D possibly being TRBD2 (8 bases). This CDR3 spans 14 amino acids. Germline V lookup: CDR1 SGDLS, CDR2 YYNGEE. The ends were cut back, 3 bases at V and 6 bases at J, with 16 bases in the middle. DNA for the CDR3: TGTGCCAGCAGCGATGGACAGGCGGGGGGCGAGCAGTACTTC. Its translation is CASSDGQAGGEQYF.

The chain carries TRBV2 and TRBJ1-2; 10 nucleotides agree with TRBD1. Germline V gene sequence: CDR1 SNHLY, CDR2 FYNNEI. The CDR3 contains 15 residues. With 7 bases clipped from V and 4 bases from J, the junction kept 9 bases outside the gene matches. In nucleotides, the CDR3 is TGTGCCAGCATCCTAGGACAGGGGGTTGCCTATGGCTACACCTTC. Protein: CASILGQGVAYGYTF. The full variable domain, completed using reference TRBV2 and TRBJ1-2, is EPEVTQTPSHQVTQMGQEVILRCVPISNHLYFYWYRQILGQKVEFLVSFYNNEISEKSEIFDDQFSVERPDGSNFTLKIRSTKLEDSAMYFCASILGQGVAYGYTFGSGTRLTVV.

The rearrangement uses TRBV5-4 and TRBJ2-5, with 11 nucleotides matching TRBD2. Germline CDR1 reads SGHNT; CDR2 reads YYREEE (reference sequence). Trimming at V came to 4 bases and at J to 4 bases, leaving 9 bases not matched to a gene. The CDR3 is 16 amino acids. The DNA for the CDR3 is TGTGCCAGCAGCCCCGGAGGTAGCGGGGGGGCAGAGACCCAGTACTTC. Its protein is CASSPGGSGGAETQYF.